These 27 T cell receptor beta chains came from one sample sequenced in a study of CD8 T cells in ankylosing spondylitis. TCRdb independently ran MiXCR on the 5' RACE reads; one entry per CDR3 protein. The data hold some 95,000 distinct CDR3 sequences, with 8.5% to 9% observed a single time. The sequencing sample was made of blood, either unsorted or a sorted T cell fraction (not recorded which). The receptor set was obtained from a male donor with ankylosing spondylitis or in good health (not recorded which).

This clonotype was counted ten times or more. The rearrangement links TRBV9 to TRBJ2-1; D unclear. Germline V lookup: CDR1 SGDLS, CDR2 YYNGEE. V shed 0 bases and J shed 8 bases, with 3 bases lying between them. The CDR3 has 11 residues. CDR3 in amino acids: CASSVEDEQFF. CDR3 DNA sequence: TGTGCCAGCAGCGTAGAGGATGAGCAGTTCTTC.

This clonotype was seen many times. The chain employs TRBV24-1 and TRBJ1-2; D remains ambiguous. The CDR3 has 14 residues. Germline-derived CDR1 and CDR2 are KGHDR and SFDVKD. The ends were cut back, 2 bases at V and 8 bases at J, with 14 bases in the middle. The CDR3 is CATSDSAGVGGYTF. In nucleotides, the CDR3 is TGTGCCACCAGTGATTCTGCAGGAGTAGGAGGCTACACCTTC.

Worth noting for this clonotype: With a much larger clone just one base away, this may be a read error. The chain couples TRBV5-4 to TRBJ2-7; 9 bases are shared with TRBD1. The CDR3 loop spans 15 amino acids. CDR1 SGHNT and CDR2 YYREEE come from the germline V gene (reference sequence). The V gene end was trimmed by 1 base and the J gene end by 3 bases; junction bases not matched to a gene: 5. The chain's CDR3 is CASSLFGTGIYEQYF. The CDR3 DNA reads as TGTGCCAGCAGCTTGTTTGGGACAGGGATCTACGAGCAGTACTTC.

This clonotype appeared many times. This rearrangement joins TRBV10-3 to TRBJ2-5; D is possibly TRBD2 (7 bases). V gave up 2 bases and J gave up 1 base, with 14 bases separating them. Looked up from germline, CDR1 is ENHRY and CDR2 is SYGVKD. There are 16 residues in the CDR3. The CDR3 loop reads CAISERNGGPQETQYF. DNA for the CDR3: TGTGCCATCAGTGAGCGTAACGGGGGGCCCCAAGAGACCCAGTACTTC.

This clonotype was recorded many times. The chain carries TRBV11-2 and TRBJ1-4, with a weak D call TRBD1 (5 bases). Germline V gives CDR1 SGHAT, CDR2 FQNNGV. The CDR3 loop spans 15 amino acids. V lost 1 base, J lost 7 bases, and 13 bases lay in between. CDR3 loop: CASSLVLGLGEKLFF. In DNA, the CDR3 is TGTGCCAGCAGCTTAGTTTTGGGACTGGGTGAAAAACTGTTTTTT.

There are a few counts of this clonotype. The V gene is TRBV7-9, the J gene TRBJ1-1; no reliable D call. The V gene's germline CDR1 is SEHNR and CDR2 FQNEAQ (reference sequence). V was pared by 5 bases and J by 11 bases, with 3 bases between. This CDR3 contains 8 residues. The CDR3 DNA reads as TGTGCCAGCAGCCCGGCTTTCTTT. Translated, it gives CASSPAFF.

This clonotype has at least ten counts. The chain links TRBV5-6 to TRBJ2-3, with TRBD1 matching over 8 bases. Trimming removed 7 bases from V and 4 bases from J; junction bases left unmatched: 11. The germline V gene encodes CDR1 SGHDT and CDR2 YYEEEE. The CDR3 length is 15 residues. CDR3 nucleotide sequence: TGTGCCAGCGGTCGTGTGGACAGGGAGGCAGATACGCAGTATTTT. Its protein is CASGRVDREADTQYF.

At least ten counts were recorded for this clonotype. The chain recombines TRBV29-1 with TRBJ2-7, with 8 positions matching TRBD1. The CDR3 extends over 13 amino acids. Trimming took 2 bases from V and 3 from J; bases not matched to a gene: 3. The germline gives CDR1 SQVTM, CDR2 ANQGSEA. As DNA, the CDR3 is TGCAGCGTTGAACAGGGGGCTGGCTACGAGCAGTACTTC. The encoded protein is CSVEQGAGYEQYF.

In its sample, this clonotype was seen many times. The J gene is TRBJ2-3, the V gene TRBV20-1, with 8 bases lining up with TRBD1. The CDR3 extends over 15 amino acids. Unmatched junction bases numbered 8, after V lost 2 bases and J lost 4 bases. Germline CDR1 and CDR2: DFQATT and SNEGSKA (reference sequence). CDR3 in amino acids: CSARNRGWGADTQYF. DNA for the CDR3: TGCAGTGCTAGAAACAGGGGGTGGGGGGCAGATACGCAGTATTTT.

This clonotype was picked up many times. This chain connects TRBV27 to TRBJ2-7, with 7 bases identical to TRBD1. The V and J ends lost 3 bases and 1 base, in that order; junction bases with no gene match: 3. CDR3 length equals 14 residues. Germline CDR1 MNHEY, CDR2 SMNVEV (reference sequence). The CDR3 DNA is TGTGCCAGCAGTTTCCGGGACAGTTCCTACGAGCAGTACTTC. It codes for CASSFRDSSYEQYF.

The table lists this clonotype with a few counts. This chain uses TRBV10-3 with TRBJ2-7; the D is unclear. V was pared by 3 bases and J by 2 bases, with 11 bases between. This CDR3 has 14 amino acids. Germline CDR1 ENHRY, CDR2 SYGVKD. Written as DNA, the CDR3 is TGTGCCATCAGTGATGGCGAAAAGGCCTACGAGCAGTACTTC. It specifies CAISDGEKAYEQYF.

CDR3 amino acids: CASSVSGTGRYEQYF. The DNA for the CDR3 is TGTGCCAGCTCAGTTTCCGGGACAGGGCGCTACGAGCAGTACTTC. This rearrangement joins TRBV18 to TRBJ2-7; 9 bases are a match to TRBD1. The CDR3 is made up of 15 amino acids. V dropped 5 bases and J dropped 3; count of bases not matched to a gene: 8. The germline V gene has CDR1 KGHSH and CDR2 LQKENI.

This clonotype was observed many times. The V and J genes are TRBV5-1 and TRBJ2-2, with TRBD2 as a possible D gene (5 bases). The ends were cut back, 1 base at V and 6 bases at J, with 10 bases in the middle. The V gene's germline CDR1 is SGHRS and CDR2 YFSETQ. The CDR3 has 14 residues. As DNA, the CDR3 is TGCGCCAGCAGCTTGATGAGGGCCTCCGGGGAGCTGTTTTTT. Amino acid sequence: CASSLMRASGELFF.

In its sample, this clonotype was seen a few times. The V and J genes are TRBV7-6 and TRBJ2-2, with D unclear. The CDR3 length is 11 residues. CDR1 and CDR2 (germline): SGHVS, FNYEAQ. Trimming stripped 8 bases from V and 8 bases from J, with 9 bases between. CDR3 sequence reads: CASGYLGELFF. As DNA, the CDR3 is TGTGCCAGCGGCTACTTGGGGGAGCTGTTTTTT. Complete variable domain (other parts from reference TRBV7-6 and TRBJ2-2): GAGVSQSPRYKVTKRGQDVALRCDPISGHVSLYWYRQALGQGPEFLTYFNYEAQQDKSGLPNDRFSAERPEGSISTLTIQRTEQRDSAMYRCASGYLGELFFGEGSRLTVL.

This clonotype was picked up many times. This sequence joins TRBV20-1 and TRBJ1-6; D is undetermined. CDR1 and CDR2 from the germline V gene are DFQATT and SNEGSKA (reference sequence). V lost 6 bases and J 7 bases, leaving 10 bases between the germline ends. The CDR3 spans 12 residues. Written as DNA, the CDR3 is TGCAGTGCCGAGCAAATAAATTCACCCCTCCACTTT. This gives the protein CSAEQINSPLHF.

This clonotype occurred many times. The CDR3: CSARPQETQYF. The CDR3 DNA is TGCAGTGCCAGACCCCAGGAGACCCAGTACTTC. V and J are TRBV20-1 and TRBJ2-5; D is ambiguous. V was clipped by 6 bases and J by 5 bases, with 10 bases between them. The germline gives CDR1 DFQATT, CDR2 SNEGSKA (reference sequence). The CDR3 totals 11 residues.

This clonotype was recorded at least ten times. The V and J genes are TRBV7-3 and TRBJ2-3; D is ambiguous. This CDR3 is built from 15 residues. The germline V gene encodes CDR1 SGHTA and CDR2 FQGTGA. Trimming took 3 bases from V and 0 from J, leaving 10 bases between them. In nucleotides, the CDR3 is TGTGCCAGCAGCTTCAGGCGGACCAGCACAGATACGCAGTATTTT. Translating gives CASSFRRTSTDTQYF.

There are many counts of this clonotype. The chain joins TRBV5-1 to TRBJ2-1; D unclear. CDR1 SGHRS and CDR2 YFSETQ come from the germline V gene. This CDR3 has 16 residues. V was clipped by 2 bases and J by 0 bases, with 12 bases between them. The CDR3 DNA reads as TGCGCCAGCAGCTTTCCAGAACTTAGCTCCTACAATGAGCAGTTCTTC. It is translated as CASSFPELSSYNEQFF.

This sequence joins TRBV14 and TRBJ2-1; 13 bases align to TRBD2. Germline CDR1 and CDR2: SGHDN and FVKESK. This CDR3 comprises 17 residues. V dropped 4 bases and J dropped 4; count of bases not matched to a gene: 7. The CDR3 DNA reads as TGTGCCAGCAGCCCACCGACTAGCGGGGGGTTATACAATGAGCAGTTCTTC. It yields the protein CASSPPTSGGLYNEQFF. Filled out from reference TRBV14 and TRBJ2-1, the complete variable domain reads EAGVTQFPSHSVIEKGQTVTLRCDPISGHDNLYWYRRVMGKEIKFLLHFVKESKQDESGMPNNRFLAERTGGTYSTLKVQPAELEDSGVYFCASSPPTSGGLYNEQFFGPGTRLTVL.

This clonotype occurred many times. The chain is built from TRBV6-2 or TRBV6-3 and TRBJ2-1; D might be TRBD2 (6 bases). The CDR3 totals 15 residues. Germline-derived CDR1 and CDR2 are MNHEY and SVGEGT. Trimming removed 6 bases from V and 0 bases from J, with 12 bases in between. This CDR3 is CASRKSSGSYNEQFF. Here the CDR3 DNA reads TGTGCCAGCAGAAAAAGTAGCGGCTCCTACAATGAGCAGTTCTTC.

This clonotype was observed many times. The J gene is TRBJ2-4, the V gene TRBV29-1; tentative D call: TRBD2 (5 bases). This CDR3 has 13 amino acids. Between the trimmed V and J ends, which lost 4 bases and 1 base, there was a span of 8 bases. Germline values: CDR1 SQVTM, CDR2 ANQGSEA. The CDR3 sequence is CSVGLHAKNIQYF. In DNA form, the CDR3 reads TGCAGCGTTGGACTACACGCCAAAAACATTCAGTACTTC.

This clonotype was seen at least ten times. V gene TRBV12-3 or TRBV12-4 combines with J gene TRBJ2-3; perhaps TRBD2 as D (5 bases). V shed 6 bases and J shed 9 bases, with 10 bases lying between them. CDR3 size: 11 residues. CDR3 protein: CASRLEWTQYF. The CDR3 region has the DNA TGTGCCAGCAGACTAGAGTGGACGCAGTATTTT.

The chain is built from TRBV18 and TRBJ2-3, with D perhaps matching TRBD1 (5 bases). The CDR3 has 15 residues. V was cut by 0 bases and J by 0 bases, with 7 bases left in between. Germline V gene data show CDR1 as KGHSH and CDR2 as LQKENI. In nucleotides, the CDR3 is TGTGCCAGCTCACCACCGGGGCTCAGCACAGATACGCAGTATTTT. This sequence encodes CASSPPGLSTDTQYF.

The J gene is TRBJ2-3, the V gene TRBV11-2; the match to TRBD1 covers 7 bases. CDR3 length: 18 amino acids. Germline V lookup: CDR1 SGHAT, CDR2 FQNNGV. After removal of 4 bases from V and 2 bases from J, the junction contained 15 bases not matched to a gene. The CDR3 nucleotides read TGTGCCAGCAGCTCCGGGACAGAGGACCGTTTCAACACAGATACGCAGTATTTT. This codes for CASSSGTEDRFNTDTQYF.

The chain carries TRBV7-2 and TRBJ2-1; 11 positions agree with TRBD1. Germline V CDR1 and CDR2: SGHTA, FQGNSA. CDR3 length: 17 residues. The V segment lost 0 bases and the J segment 9 bases; nucleotides outside the gene matches: 10. CDR3: CASSLAVYRTGGVEQFF. CDR3 DNA: TGTGCCAGCAGCTTAGCGGTCTATAGGACAGGGGGCGTTGAGCAGTTCTTC.

This clonotype was counted ten times or more. Here the CDR3 reads CASSGQVADTQYF. The CDR3 DNA reads as TGTGCCAGCAGCGGACAGGTAGCAGATACGCAGTATTTT. The genes are TRBV7-2 and TRBJ2-3; 7 bases align to TRBD1. The CDR3 is 13 residues long. From germline, CDR1 is SGHTA and CDR2 FQGNSA. The ends lost 5 bases at V and 4 bases at J; junction bases unmatched: 3.

This clonotype was observed at least ten times. V usage is TRBV2 and J usage is TRBJ1-2; 9 bases are shared with TRBD1. Germline CDR1 and CDR2: SNHLY and FYNNEI. V shed 6 bases and J 7 bases; nucleotides not matched to a gene: 9. This CDR3 comprises 14 residues. This CDR3 is CASSFTGGGGGYTF. The CDR3 region has the DNA TGTGCCAGCAGCTTTACAGGGGGCGGTGGTGGCTACACCTTC.